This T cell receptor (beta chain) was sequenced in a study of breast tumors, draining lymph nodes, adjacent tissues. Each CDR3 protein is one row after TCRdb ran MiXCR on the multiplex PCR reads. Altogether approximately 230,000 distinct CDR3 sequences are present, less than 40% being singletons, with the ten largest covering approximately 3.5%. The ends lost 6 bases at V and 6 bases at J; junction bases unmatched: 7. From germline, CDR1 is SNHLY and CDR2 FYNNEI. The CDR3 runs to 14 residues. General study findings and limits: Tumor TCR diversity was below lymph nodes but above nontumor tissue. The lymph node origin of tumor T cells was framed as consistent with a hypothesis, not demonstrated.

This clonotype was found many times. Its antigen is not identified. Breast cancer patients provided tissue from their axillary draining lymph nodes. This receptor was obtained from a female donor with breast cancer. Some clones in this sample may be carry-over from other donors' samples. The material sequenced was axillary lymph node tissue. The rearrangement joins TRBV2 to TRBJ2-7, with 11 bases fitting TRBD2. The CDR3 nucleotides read TGTGCCAGCAGAGGCGGTAGCGGGAGGGTCGAGCAGTACTTC. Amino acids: CASRGGSGRVEQYF. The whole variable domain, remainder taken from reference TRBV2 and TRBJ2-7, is EPEVTQTPSHQVTQMGQEVILRCVPISNHLYFYWYRQILGQKVEFLVSFYNNEISEKSEIFDDQFSVERPDGSNFTLKIRSTKLEDSAMYFCASRGGSGRVEQYFGPGTRLTVT.